The rows below give T cell receptor beta chains drawn from one sample of a study of blood T cell repertoires in COVID-19. Clones were sequenced by immunoSEQ multiplex PCR, and TCRdb holds only the in-frame ones, with some missing. The sample lists 200,000 to 300,000 clones, about 86% occurring once. The sample was PBMCs or T cells enriched from blood (not recorded which). The receptors here all came from a woman aged 40 to 50 with acute COVID-19. The CDR3 runs from the conserved cysteine through the conserved F or W. A D gene is named only where the DNA matches it firmly.

TRBJ1-5 | TRBV19 | - | CASSINRESNQPQHF
TRBJ2-6 | TRBV13 | - | CASSFWDKVLSSSSGANVLTF
TRBJ2-1 | TRBV7-9 | - | CASRERDTTYNEQFF
TRBJ2-7 | TRBV6-5 | TRBD2 | CASSLLAASYEQYF
TRBJ1-5 | TRBV6-1 | - | CASSEDAESQPQHF
TRBJ1-6 | TRBV19 | TRBD1 | CASSIADRGNSPLHF
TRBJ2-1 | TRBV4-2 | - | CASSQRYGHTTYNEQFF
TRBJ2-1 | TRBV21-1 | - | CASSTPRTGAGKSVQFF
TRBJ2-3 | TRBV3-1/TRBV3-2 | TRBD1 | CASSPWTGVDTQYF
TRBJ1-6 | TRBV11-1 | - | CASSLRRATDSPLHF
TRBJ2-2 | TRBV2 | TRBD1 | CASSETGRNTGELFF
TRBJ2-5 | TRBV2 | TRBD1 | CASSVLGQGVETQYF
TRBJ1-2 | TRBV6-5 | - | CASSYSTGSAVAGYTF
TRBJ1-1 | TRBV4-1 | TRBD1 | CASSPSPGQDTEAFF
TRBJ2-5 | TRBV29-1 | - | CSVEAGTGPQETQYF
TRBJ2-1 | TRBV24-1 | TRBD1 | CATSDPNRPGQGWTEQFF
TRBJ1-2 | TRBV28 | TRBD1 | CASSLRGGSGYTF
TRBJ2-7 | TRBV15 | TRBD1 | CATSTGTDRAREQYF
TRBJ1-4 | TRBV6-6 | - | CASSQNEKLFF
TRBJ1-1 | TRBV12-3/TRBV12-4 | - | CASSFTGNTEAFF
TRBJ1-1 | TRBV6-5 | - | CASSSLQGYTEAFF
TRBJ1-2 | TRBV25-1 | TRBD1 | CASSKNPGQGAIGYTF
TRBJ2-3 | TRBV24-1 | - | CATSDPGSSSGIDTQYF
TRBJ2-7 | TRBV4-2 | - | CASSQEEGLEYEQYF
TRBJ1-6 | TRBV6-5 | TRBD1 | CASSPSGDRGPPLHF
TRBJ1-2 | TRBV12-3/TRBV12-4 | - | CASSLAGKKRF
TRBJ2-5 | TRBV29-1 | TRBD1 | CSVARGPMGETQYF
TRBJ1-2 | TRBV19 | - | CASRASWYGYTF
TRBJ1-2 | TRBV25-1 | - | CASSQGYGYTF
TRBJ2-3 | TRBV19 | TRBD2 | CASSTRLAGSTDTQYF
TRBJ2-3 | TRBV27 | TRBD2 | CASSPSAGASTDTQYF
TRBJ2-4 | TRBV10-2 | - | CASSESASRVSVQYF
TRBJ2-5 | TRBV5-4 | - | CASSPTGQTQYF